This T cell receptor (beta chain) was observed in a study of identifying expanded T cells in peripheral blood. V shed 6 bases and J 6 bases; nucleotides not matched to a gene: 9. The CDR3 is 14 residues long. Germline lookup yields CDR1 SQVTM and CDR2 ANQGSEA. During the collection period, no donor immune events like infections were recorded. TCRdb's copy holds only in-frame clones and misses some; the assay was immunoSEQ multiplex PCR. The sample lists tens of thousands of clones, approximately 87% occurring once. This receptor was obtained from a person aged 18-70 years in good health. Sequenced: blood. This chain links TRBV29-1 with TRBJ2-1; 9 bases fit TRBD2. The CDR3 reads CSVPTGGRANEQFF. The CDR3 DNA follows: TGCAGCGTCCCTACTGGCGGGAGGGCCAATGAGCAGTTCTTC.